A single sample is the source of the 32 T cell receptor beta chains below, sequenced in a study of T cell changes during pregnancy in multiple sclerosis. TCRdb's copy holds only in-frame clones and misses some; the assay was immunoSEQ multiplex PCR. The sample holds approximately 110,000 clones, roughly nine tenths seen once. The sequencing here drew on peripheral blood, taken after pregnancy. The receptors derive from a female donor with multiple sclerosis, enrolled in a pregnancy study.

The rearrangement links TRBV11-1 to TRBJ1-5; D gene unclear. The V gene's germline CDR1 is SGHAT and CDR2 FQDESV (reference sequence). The V end lost 1 base, the J end lost 3 bases, and 4 bases lay between the germline ends. This CDR3 region has 13 residues. The CDR3 DNA sequence: TGTGCCAGCAGCTTAGAGCCCAATCAGCCCCAGCATTTT. Its translation: CASSLEPNQPQHF.

The V and J genes are TRBV19 and TRBJ2-1; TRBD2 agrees at 10 bases. With 1 base clipped from V and 8 bases from J, the junction kept 8 bases outside the gene matches. The CDR3 totals 16 residues. CDR1 is LNHDA and CDR2 is SQIVND in the germline V gene (reference sequence). CDR3 amino acids: CASSIVGPSGGDEQFF. The CDR3 nucleotides are TGTGCCAGTAGTATAGTAGGGCCTAGCGGGGGCGATGAGCAGTTCTTC.

V usage is TRBV6-5 and J usage is TRBJ1-3; 10 bases are a match to TRBD1. The CDR3 totals 14 residues. Germline CDR1 is MNHEY and CDR2 is SVGAGI. V shed 6 bases, J shed 4 bases, and the junction held 3 bases outside the gene matches. CDR3 amino acids: CASRGQGEGNTIYF. The CDR3 bases are TGTGCCAGCAGAGGACAGGGGGAAGGAAACACCATATATTTT.

The table lists this clone with a few counts. The J gene is TRBJ1-6, the V gene TRBV6-1, with 8 bases identical to TRBD1. Germline assignment: CDR1 MNHNS and CDR2 SASEGT. The CDR3 runs 15 residues. Losses at the gene ends were 1 base for V and 8 bases for J; bases not matched to a gene: 4. The CDR3 bases are TGTGCCAGCAGTGAAGAAAGACAGGGGTATTCACCCCTCCACTTT. The encoded protein is CASSEERQGYSPLHF.

V gene TRBV10-3 combines with J gene TRBJ1-1; D gene unclear. This CDR3 has 13 amino acids. V shed 3 bases and J shed 5 bases, with 10 bases lying between them. In germline, CDR1 is ENHRY, CDR2 SYGVKD. The CDR3 here is CAISDGRRTEAFF. The CDR3 DNA is TGTGCCATCAGTGACGGTCGAAGAACTGAAGCTTTCTTT.

The chain combines TRBV27 with TRBJ2-1, with D perhaps matching TRBD2 (7 bases). Trimming removed 6 bases at V and 7 bases at J, with 16 bases between. The CDR3 loop spans 14 amino acids. Germline V gives CDR1 MNHEY, CDR2 SMNVEV (reference sequence). In DNA form, the CDR3 reads TGTGCCAGCAGGAGGGGGGGCCGTGTTAATGAGCAGTTCTTC. The encoded protein is CASRRGGRVNEQFF.

The gene calls are TRBV30 and TRBJ1-1; 10 bases map to TRBD1. V gave up 7 bases and J gave up 3 bases; unmatched junction bases: 2. The CDR3 spans 12 residues. Per germline, CDR1 GTSNPN and CDR2 SVGIG (reference sequence). In DNA form, the CDR3 reads TGTGCCTTGGACAGGGGGGACACTGAAGCTTTCTTT. Protein product: CALDRGDTEAFF. Based on the CDR3 plus reference TRBV30 and TRBJ1-1, the full variable domain is SQTIHQWPATLVQPVGSPLSLECTVEGTSNPNLYWYRQAAGRGLQLLFYSVGIGQISSEVPQNLSASRPQDRQFILSSKKLLLSDSGFYLCALDRGDTEAFFGQGTRLTVV.

The table lists this clone with a count of one. This chain connects TRBV9 to TRBJ2-3, with TRBD2 matching 12 bases. The ends lost 5 bases at V and 2 bases at J; junction bases unmatched: 9. CDR1 is SGDLS, CDR2 YYNGEE, per germline. CDR3 length: 17 amino acids. The CDR3 DNA reads as TGTGCCAGCAGTCCGCTAGCGGGGGGGCCGGTCACAGATACGCAGTATTTT. It codes for CASSPLAGGPVTDTQYF. Looking up the rest from reference TRBV9 and TRBJ2-3 gives the full variable domain: DSGVTQTPKHLITATGQRVTLRCSPRSGDLSVYWYQQSLDQGLQFLIQYYNGEERAKGNILERFSAQQFPDLHSELNLSSLELGDSALYFCASSPLAGGPVTDTQYFGPGTRLTVL.

The V call is TRBV6-1, the J call TRBJ2-7; tentative D call: TRBD1 (6 bases). Looked up from germline, CDR1 is MNHNS and CDR2 is SASEGT. The CDR3 contains 14 residues. Between the trimmed V and J ends, which lost 10 bases and 0 bases, there was a span of 16 bases. CDR3 nucleotide sequence: TGTGCCACCACGAGACAGGACAACTCCTACGAGCAGTACTTC. This encodes CATTRQDNSYEQYF.

This clone was seen a handful of times. The chain combines TRBV7-9 with TRBJ2-2; 9 bases line up with TRBD1. The germline V gene encodes CDR1 SEHNR and CDR2 FQNEAQ (reference sequence). The CDR3 consists of 15 residues. Trimming removed 5 bases from V and 3 bases from J; junction bases left unmatched: 4. CDR3 loop: CASSTGGWDTGELFF. CDR3 bases: TGTGCCAGCAGCACAGGGGGCTGGGACACCGGGGAGCTGTTTTTT.

The rearrangement joins TRBV5-1 to TRBJ2-5; TRBD1 matches at 9 bases. Germline V CDR1 and CDR2: SGHRS, YFSETQ. The CDR3 has 15 residues. J was trimmed by 4 bases and V by 2 bases; bases with no gene match: 6. The CDR3 DNA reads TGCGCCAGCAGCTTAGGGACAGGGTTTCGAGAGACCCAGTACTTC. Translated, it gives CASSLGTGFRETQYF.

This clone is a singleton in its sample. The chain employs TRBV30 and TRBJ1-1; D gene uncertain. Germline V gives CDR1 GTSNPN, CDR2 SVGIG (reference sequence). The CDR3 has 13 residues. V was trimmed by 6 bases and J by 1 base, leaving 12 bases between them. CDR3 DNA: TGTGCCTGCCAGGTCATAGAGAACACTGAAGCTTTCTTT. This codes for CACQVIENTEAFF.

Written as DNA, the CDR3 is TGTGCCAGCAGCGCGGAGGACGCCGGGGAGCTGTTTTTT. It yields the protein CASSAEDAGELFF. This chain joins TRBV9 and TRBJ2-2; perhaps TRBD2 as D (5 bases). Germline lookup yields CDR1 SGDLS and CDR2 YYNGEE. The V gene lost 3 bases and the J gene lost 6 bases, with 9 bases spanning the gap. The CDR3 spans 13 residues.

V and J are TRBV7-2 and TRBJ2-5; unclear D gene. The length of the CDR3 is 15 residues. Germline V gene sequence: CDR1 SGHTA, CDR2 FQGNSA. V shed 1 base and J shed 5 bases, with 14 bases lying between them. CDR3 loop: CASSLVPGPRETQYF. CDR3 in DNA: TGTGCCAGCAGCTTAGTCCCGGGTCCGAGGGAGACCCAGTACTTC.

The chain uses TRBV6-1 and TRBJ1-2, with D possibly being TRBD1 (6 bases). V was pared by 0 bases and J by 4 bases, with 9 bases between. CDR3 size: 14 residues. CDR1 and CDR2 from the germline V gene are MNHNS and SASEGT. CDR3 sequence reads: CASSEAQGTYGYTF. The CDR3 nucleotides read TGTGCCAGCAGTGAAGCTCAGGGGACCTATGGCTACACCTTC.

The V gene is TRBV11-2, the J gene TRBJ2-6; no reliable D call. Germline V gene data show CDR1 as SGHAT and CDR2 as FQNNGV. The CDR3 loop spans 13 amino acids. V shed 8 bases and J shed 4 bases, with 9 bases lying between them. The CDR3 sequence is CASGWAGANVLTF. The CDR3, as DNA: TGTGCCAGCGGGTGGGCAGGGGCCAACGTCCTGACTTTC.

This chain uses TRBV25-1 with TRBJ2-2, with a possible D match to TRBD2 (5 bases). Trimming stripped 3 bases from V and 1 base from J, with 12 bases between. This CDR3 contains 16 residues. The germline V gene has CDR1 MGHDK and CDR2 SYGVNS. The CDR3 spells CASSEVRSGNTGELFF. In DNA, the CDR3 is TGTGCCAGCAGTGAGGTTCGGAGCGGGAACACCGGGGAGCTGTTTTTT.

CDR3 residues: CAWSVRAGTEAFF. CDR3 in DNA: TGTGCCTGGAGTGTAAGGGCAGGGACTGAAGCTTTCTTT. The V gene is TRBV30, the J gene TRBJ1-1, with D perhaps TRBD1 (5 bases). The V gene lost 0 bases and the J gene lost 5 bases, with 10 bases spanning the gap. Germline V gene data show CDR1 as GTSNPN and CDR2 as SVGIG (reference sequence). This CDR3 is built from 13 residues.

The rearrangement links TRBV4-1 to TRBJ2-1; the match to TRBD2 covers 11 bases. J was trimmed by 6 bases and V by 4 bases; bases with no gene match: 5. The germline gives CDR1 MGHRA, CDR2 YSYEKL. The length of the CDR3 is 15 residues. The CDR3 sequence: CASSLLGTSGNEQFF. CDR3 coding DNA: TGCGCCAGCAGCCTTCTAGGGACTAGCGGCAATGAGCAGTTCTTC.

The chain carries TRBV27 and TRBJ1-4; the D is unclear. V gave up 6 bases and J gave up 0 bases, with 8 bases separating them. The CDR3 spans 14 residues. CDR1 and CDR2 from the germline V gene are MNHEY and SMNVEV (reference sequence). This CDR3 is CASRTLATNEKLFF. In DNA form, the CDR3 reads TGTGCCAGCAGGACACTCGCAACTAATGAAAAACTGTTTTTT.

This chain links TRBV2 with TRBJ1-2, with TRBD1 identical over 7 bases. Germline V gene sequence: CDR1 SNHLY, CDR2 FYNNEI. CDR3 length equals 17 residues. Trimming cost V 2 bases and J 6 bases; bases outside gene matches: 15. CDR3 bases: TGTGCCAGCAGTGAAAGGGGTAGACAGGGTTCTGTGGATGGCTACACCTTC. It yields the protein CASSERGRQGSVDGYTF.

The genes are TRBV5-1 and TRBJ2-7, with D possibly matching TRBD1 (6 bases). The CDR3 contains 13 residues. With 6 bases removed from V and 7 bases from J, the gap between germline ends came to 17 bases. Germline loops: CDR1 SGHRS, CDR2 YFSETQ. CDR3 bases: TGCGCCAGCATGAACCTACAGGGTCGGGAGCAGTACTTC. It codes for CASMNLQGREQYF. The full variable domain, with the rest looked up from reference TRBV5-1 and TRBJ2-7, is KAGVTQTPRYLIKTRGQQVTLSCSPISGHRSVSWYQQTPGQGLQFLFEYFSETQRNKGNFPGRFSGRQFSNSRSEMNVSTLELGDSALYLCASMNLQGREQYFGPGTRLTVT.

This clone was found a few times. This rearrangement joins TRBV19 to TRBJ1-1, with D perhaps TRBD1 (5 bases). The CDR3 spans 13 residues. Trimming stripped 8 bases from V and 8 bases from J, with 18 bases between. The V gene's germline CDR1 is LNHDA and CDR2 SQIVND (reference sequence). CDR3 sequence reads: CASDHGGKTEAFF. The CDR3 DNA is TGTGCCAGTGACCACGGGGGGAAGACGGAAGCTTTCTTT.

In nucleotides, the CDR3 is TGTGCCAGCAGCTTGGGGGCAGGGGCCCCTCAAGAGACCCAGTACTTC. It codes for CASSLGAGAPQETQYF. The chain couples TRBV5-4 to TRBJ2-5, with D possibly TRBD1 on 6 matching bases. Germline values: CDR1 SGHNT, CDR2 YYREEE (reference sequence). V lost 0 bases and J 2 bases, leaving 14 bases between the germline ends. This CDR3 comprises 16 residues.

In its sample, this clone was seen a few times. Here the CDR3 reads CASSPGQGDYEQYF. DNA of the CDR3: TGTGCCAGCAGCCCGGGACAGGGGGACTACGAGCAGTACTTC. The chain couples TRBV4-2 to TRBJ2-7; 11 nucleotides align to TRBD1. CDR3 size: 14 residues. The ends lost 4 bases at V and 3 bases at J; junction bases unmatched: 2. Germline V CDR1 and CDR2: LGHNA, YNFKEQ.

The rearrangement links TRBV4-1 to TRBJ2-7; a possible D gene is TRBD1 (6 bases). This CDR3 has 14 amino acids. Germline loops: CDR1 MGHRA, CDR2 YSYEKL. Trimming shortened V by 7 bases and J by 1 base, and 14 bases separated the two germline ends. The DNA for the CDR3 is TGCGCCAGCAAAACATCACAGGGATCCTACGAGCAGTACTTC. This encodes CASKTSQGSYEQYF.

The chain combines TRBV19 with TRBJ1-1, with D possibly TRBD1 on 5 matching bases. V lost 3 bases to trimming and J lost 1 base, with 15 bases between them. The CDR3 has 16 residues. CDR1 is LNHDA, CDR2 SQIVND, per germline (reference sequence). In DNA form, the CDR3 reads TGTGCCAGTAGTATCCGGTCAACAGGTTCGAACACTGAAGCTTTCTTT. It is translated as CASSIRSTGSNTEAFF.

V and J are TRBV6-4 and TRBJ2-2, with TRBD1 matching 8 bases. The CDR3 spans 15 residues. Trimming cost V 0 bases and J 4 bases; bases outside gene matches: 1. From germline, CDR1 is MRHNA and CDR2 SNTAGT. The CDR3: CASSDSTGATGELFF. The CDR3 region has the DNA TGTGCCAGCAGTGACTCGACAGGGGCCACCGGGGAGCTGTTTTTT.

The chain employs TRBV6-1 and TRBJ1-5; D call uncertain. Per the germline V gene, CDR1 is MNHNS and CDR2 is SASEGT. The V gene lost 0 bases and the J gene lost 1 base, with 13 bases spanning the gap. The CDR3 has 17 residues. As DNA, the CDR3 is TGTGCCAGCAGTGAAGCTCCCGGTATGAGAAGCAATCAGCCCCAGCATTTT. Protein product: CASSEAPGMRSNQPQHF.

In this sample, this clone turned up once. The chain combines TRBV15 with TRBJ2-2, with 10 bases matching TRBD2. This CDR3 has 15 residues. The germline V gene has CDR1 LNHNV and CDR2 YYDKDF (reference sequence). J lost 4 bases, V lost 7 bases, and 6 bases had no gene match. The CDR3 DNA sequence: TGTGCCACCACCCTACTAGCGGGGACCACCGGGGAGCTGTTTTTT. Its translation is CATTLLAGTTGELFF.

The chain links TRBV7-3 to TRBJ2-1, with 11 bases fitting TRBD2. Germline V gives CDR1 SGHTA, CDR2 FQGTGA. Unmatched junction bases numbered 1, after V lost 4 bases and J lost 5 bases. The CDR3 runs to 14 residues. The CDR3 DNA reads as TGTGCCAGCAGCTCGGGACTAGCGGACAATGAGCAGTTCTTC. This codes for CASSSGLADNEQFF.

V is TRBV6-5 and J is TRBJ2-1; D is unclear. This CDR3 has 11 residues. Per the germline V gene, CDR1 is MNHEY and CDR2 is SVGAGI. V was pared by 5 bases and J by 3 bases, with 2 bases between. The CDR3 DNA reads as TGTGCCAGCAGTCTCTACAATGAGCAGTTCTTC. Translation: CASSLYNEQFF.